This TCR beta chain is drawn from a study of control samples from healthy donors and cancer patients. Clones were sequenced by immunoSEQ multiplex PCR, and TCRdb holds only the in-frame ones, with some missing. The sample contains roughly 94,000 clones, about 81% of which appear only once. V was pared by 5 bases and J by 1 base, with 12 bases between. The CDR3 length is 14 residues. Germline V lookup: CDR1 SGHRS, CDR2 YFSETQ. The chain combines TRBV5-1 with TRBJ1-1; the D gene is possibly TRBD1 (6 bases). This sequence originates from a man between 65 and 85 years old with lung cancer. Sequencing used PBMCs. For the CDR3, the DNA is TGCGCCAGCAGGCGACTGGACAGGAACACTGAAGCTTTCTTT. It yields the protein CASRRLDRNTEAFF.